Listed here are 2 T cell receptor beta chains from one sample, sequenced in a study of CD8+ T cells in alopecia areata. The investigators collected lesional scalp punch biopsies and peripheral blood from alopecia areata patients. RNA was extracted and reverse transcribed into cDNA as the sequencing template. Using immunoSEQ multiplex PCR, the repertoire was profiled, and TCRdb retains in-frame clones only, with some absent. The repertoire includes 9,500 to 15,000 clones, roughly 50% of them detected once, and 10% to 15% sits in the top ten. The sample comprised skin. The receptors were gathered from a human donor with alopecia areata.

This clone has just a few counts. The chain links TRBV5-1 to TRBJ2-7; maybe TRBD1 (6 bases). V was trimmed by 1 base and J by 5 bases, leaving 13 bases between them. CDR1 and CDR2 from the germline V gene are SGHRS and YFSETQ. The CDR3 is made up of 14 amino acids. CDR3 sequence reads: CASSLRQGPNEQYF. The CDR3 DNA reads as TGCGCCAGCAGCTTGCGGCAGGGGCCAAACGAGCAGTACTTC.

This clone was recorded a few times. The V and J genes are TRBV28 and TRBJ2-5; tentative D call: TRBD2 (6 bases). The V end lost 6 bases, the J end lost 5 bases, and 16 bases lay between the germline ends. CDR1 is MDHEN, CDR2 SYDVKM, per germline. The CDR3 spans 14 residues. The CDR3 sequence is CASSRSAGTETQYF. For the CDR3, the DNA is TGTGCCAGCAGCCGCTCGGCGGGGACGGAGACCCAGTACTTC.